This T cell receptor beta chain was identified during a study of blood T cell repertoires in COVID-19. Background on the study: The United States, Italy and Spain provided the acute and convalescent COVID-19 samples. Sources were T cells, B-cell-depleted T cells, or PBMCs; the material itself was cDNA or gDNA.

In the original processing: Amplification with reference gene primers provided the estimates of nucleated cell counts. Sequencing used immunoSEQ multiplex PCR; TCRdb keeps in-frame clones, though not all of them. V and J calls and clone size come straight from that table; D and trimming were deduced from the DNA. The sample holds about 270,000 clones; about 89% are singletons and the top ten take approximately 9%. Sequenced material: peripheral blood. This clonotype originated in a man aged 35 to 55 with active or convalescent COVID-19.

The CDR3 reads CASSSRDRVSDEQFF. CDR3 bases: TGTGCCAGCAGCTCCCGGGACAGGGTCAGCGATGAGCAGTTCTTC. The chain couples TRBV14 to TRBJ2-1, with 9 nucleotides matching TRBD1. The CDR3 runs to 15 residues. V gave up 5 bases and J gave up 8 bases; unmatched junction bases: 10. In germline, CDR1 is SGHDN, CDR2 FVKESK.